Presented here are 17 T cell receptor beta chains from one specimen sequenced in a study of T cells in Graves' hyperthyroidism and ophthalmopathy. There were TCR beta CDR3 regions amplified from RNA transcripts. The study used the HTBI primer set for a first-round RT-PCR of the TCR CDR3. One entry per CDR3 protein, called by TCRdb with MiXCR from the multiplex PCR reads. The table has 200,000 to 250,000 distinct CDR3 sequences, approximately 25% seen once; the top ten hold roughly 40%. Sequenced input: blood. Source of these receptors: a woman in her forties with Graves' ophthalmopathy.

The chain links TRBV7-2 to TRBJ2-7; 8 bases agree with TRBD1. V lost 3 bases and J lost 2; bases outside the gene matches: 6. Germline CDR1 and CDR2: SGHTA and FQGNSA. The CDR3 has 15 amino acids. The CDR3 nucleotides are TGTGCCAGCAGCTTTCAACAGGGGGGAGCCTACGAGCAGTACTTC. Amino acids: CASSFQQGGAYEQYF.

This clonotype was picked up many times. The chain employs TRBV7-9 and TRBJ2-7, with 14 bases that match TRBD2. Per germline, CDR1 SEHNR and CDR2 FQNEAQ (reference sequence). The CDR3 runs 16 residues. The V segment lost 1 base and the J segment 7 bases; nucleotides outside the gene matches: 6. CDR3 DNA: TGTGCCAGCAGCTTAGACGGACTAGCGGGAGGAGGGGAGCAGTACTTC. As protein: CASSLDGLAGGGEQYF. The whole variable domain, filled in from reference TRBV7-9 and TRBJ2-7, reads DTGVSQNPRHKITKRGQNVTFRCDPISEHNRLYWYRQTLGQGPEFLTYFQNEAQLEKSRLLSDRFSAERPKGSFSTLEIQRTEQGDSAMYLCASSLDGLAGGGEQYFGPGTRLTVT.

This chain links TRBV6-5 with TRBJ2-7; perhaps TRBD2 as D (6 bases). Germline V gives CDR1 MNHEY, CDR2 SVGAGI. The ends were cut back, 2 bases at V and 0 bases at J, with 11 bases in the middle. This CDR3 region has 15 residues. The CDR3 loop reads CASSYPGEGSYEQYF. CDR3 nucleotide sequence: TGTGCCAGCAGTTACCCGGGAGAGGGCTCCTACGAGCAGTACTTC.

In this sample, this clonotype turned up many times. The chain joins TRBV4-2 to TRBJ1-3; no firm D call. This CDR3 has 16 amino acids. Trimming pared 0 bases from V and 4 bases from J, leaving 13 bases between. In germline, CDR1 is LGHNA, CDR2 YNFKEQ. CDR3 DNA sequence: TGTGCCAGCAGCCAAGAGGGTTCGGTTTCGGGAAACACCATATATTTT. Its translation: CASSQEGSVSGNTIYF.

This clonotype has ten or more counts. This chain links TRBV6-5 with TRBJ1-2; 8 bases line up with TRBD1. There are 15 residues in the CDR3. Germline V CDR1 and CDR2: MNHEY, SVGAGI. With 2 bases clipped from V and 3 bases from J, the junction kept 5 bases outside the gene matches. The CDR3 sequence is CASSYGTGGHYGYTF. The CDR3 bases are TGTGCCAGCAGTTACGGTACAGGGGGGCACTATGGCTACACCTTC.

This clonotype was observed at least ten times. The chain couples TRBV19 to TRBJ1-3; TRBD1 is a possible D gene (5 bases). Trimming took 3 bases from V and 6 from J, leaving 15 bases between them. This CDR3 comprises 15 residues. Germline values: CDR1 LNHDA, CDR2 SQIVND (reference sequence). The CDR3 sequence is CASSIVGDATNTIYF. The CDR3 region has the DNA TGTGCCAGTAGTATTGTGGGGGACGCGACAAACACCATATATTTT.

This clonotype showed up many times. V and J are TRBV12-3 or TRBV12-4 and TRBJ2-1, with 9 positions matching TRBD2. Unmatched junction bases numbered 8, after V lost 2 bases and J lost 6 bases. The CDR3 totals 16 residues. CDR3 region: CASSLILAGLLNEQFF. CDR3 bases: TGTGCCAGCAGTTTAATACTAGCGGGCCTACTCAATGAGCAGTTCTTC.

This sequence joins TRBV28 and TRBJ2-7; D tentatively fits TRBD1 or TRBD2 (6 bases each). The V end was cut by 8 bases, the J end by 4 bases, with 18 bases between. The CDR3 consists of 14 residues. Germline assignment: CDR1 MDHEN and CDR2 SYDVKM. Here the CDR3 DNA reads TGTGCCAGCGTCCGGGGGCCCCTAGAGTACGAGCAGTACTTC. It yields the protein CASVRGPLEYEQYF.

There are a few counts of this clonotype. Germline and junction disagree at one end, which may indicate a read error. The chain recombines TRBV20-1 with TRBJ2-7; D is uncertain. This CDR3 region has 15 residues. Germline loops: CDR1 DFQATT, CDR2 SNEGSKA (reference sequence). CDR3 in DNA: TGCAGTGCTAGGGGAACGTGCCGCCTCTCCTACGAGCAGTCCTTC. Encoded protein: CSARGTCRLSYEQSF.

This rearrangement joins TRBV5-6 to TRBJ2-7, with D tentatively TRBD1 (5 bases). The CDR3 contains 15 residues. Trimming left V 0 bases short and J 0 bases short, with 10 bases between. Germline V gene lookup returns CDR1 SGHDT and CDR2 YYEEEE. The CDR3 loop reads CASSLGGFNSYEQYF. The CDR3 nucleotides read TGTGCCAGCAGCTTGGGGGGCTTTAACTCCTACGAGCAGTACTTC.

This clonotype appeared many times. The CDR3 DNA is TGTGCCAGCAGGCCTCGGGGCCCCGACACTGAAGCTTTCTTT. Encoded protein: CASRPRGPDTEAFF. V is TRBV6-5 and J is TRBJ1-1; a possible D gene is TRBD1 (5 bases). The CDR3 spans 14 residues. Germline assignment: CDR1 MNHEY and CDR2 SVGAGI. V lost 6 bases to trimming and J lost 3 bases, with 14 bases between them.

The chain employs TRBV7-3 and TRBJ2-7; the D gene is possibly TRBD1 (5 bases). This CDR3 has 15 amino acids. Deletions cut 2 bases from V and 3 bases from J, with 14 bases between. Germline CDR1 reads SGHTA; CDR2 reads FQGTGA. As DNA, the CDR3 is TGTGCCAGCAGCTTACTCCAGGGTACCCTCTACGAGCAGTACTTC. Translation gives CASSLLQGTLYEQYF.

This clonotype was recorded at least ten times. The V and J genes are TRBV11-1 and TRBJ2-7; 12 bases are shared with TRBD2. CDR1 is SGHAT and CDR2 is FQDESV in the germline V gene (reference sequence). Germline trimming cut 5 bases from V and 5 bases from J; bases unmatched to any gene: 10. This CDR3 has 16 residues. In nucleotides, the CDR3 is TGTGCCAGCAGCCCGAAGACTAGCGGGAGTCTTAACGAGCAGTACTTC. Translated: CASSPKTSGSLNEQYF.

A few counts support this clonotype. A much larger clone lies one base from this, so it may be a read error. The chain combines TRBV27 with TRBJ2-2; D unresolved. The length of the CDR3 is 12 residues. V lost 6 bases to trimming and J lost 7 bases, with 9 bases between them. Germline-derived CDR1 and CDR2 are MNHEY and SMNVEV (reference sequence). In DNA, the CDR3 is TGTGCCAGCAGATGGGCACTCGGGGAGCTGTTTTTT. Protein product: CASRWALGELFF.

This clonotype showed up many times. CDR3 nucleotides: TGTGCCAGCAGTTTAATAGGGGCGCCGAGCTCCTACGAGCAGTACTTC. Its translation: CASSLIGAPSSYEQYF. The chain carries TRBV27 and TRBJ2-7; tentatively, D is TRBD1 (5 bases). V shed 2 bases and J shed 0 bases, with 14 bases lying between them. Germline V gene lookup returns CDR1 MNHEY and CDR2 SMNVEV (reference sequence). The CDR3 extends over 16 amino acids.

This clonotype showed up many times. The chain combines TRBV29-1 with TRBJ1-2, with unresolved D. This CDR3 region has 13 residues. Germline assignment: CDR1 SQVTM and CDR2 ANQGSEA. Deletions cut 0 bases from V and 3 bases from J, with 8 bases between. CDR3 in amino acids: CSVEDHSDYGYTF. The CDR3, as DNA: TGCAGCGTTGAAGATCACAGTGACTATGGCTACACCTTC.

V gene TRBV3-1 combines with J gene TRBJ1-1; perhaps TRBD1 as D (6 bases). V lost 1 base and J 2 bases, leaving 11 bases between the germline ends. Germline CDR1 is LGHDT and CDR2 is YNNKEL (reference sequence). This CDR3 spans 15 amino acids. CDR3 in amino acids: CASSQGPGVNTEAFF. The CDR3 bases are TGTGCCAGCAGCCAAGGGCCAGGGGTCAACACTGAAGCTTTCTTT.